The 9 T cell receptor beta chains presented below share a single source sample, sequenced in a study of T-cell memory formation after mild COVID-19. Using its own MiXCR run on the 5' RACE reads, TCRdb lists one record per CDR3 protein. The sample includes around 99,000 distinct CDR3 sequences, approximately 15% of them seen just once. The sequencing input was PBMCs or a T cell subset sorted from them (not recorded which). The receptor source for this set is a man in his late teens or twenties who had mild COVID-19 (a few samples of this study predate the infection). Cell type and time point are not known.

This clonotype came up once. The rearrangement links TRBV7-2 to TRBJ2-5; TRBD2 aligns across 10 bases. This CDR3 is 14 amino acids long. The V segment lost 5 bases and the J segment 5 bases; nucleotides outside the gene matches: 5. Germline V gene lookup returns CDR1 SGHTA and CDR2 FQGNSA. CDR3 DNA sequence: TGTGCCAGCAGCACCCTAGCGGGAGTTGAGACCCAGTACTTC. Translated, it gives CASSTLAGVETQYF.

This clonotype was counted at least ten times. J is TRBJ2-3 and V is TRBV10-3; 11 nucleotides align to TRBD2. The CDR3 is 19 amino acids. The ends lost 2 bases at V and 4 bases at J; junction bases unmatched: 14. Germline V gene data show CDR1 as ENHRY and CDR2 as SYGVKD. CDR3 loop: CAISEPDLTSGGTADTQYF. The CDR3 bases are TGTGCCATCAGTGAGCCCGACCTTACTAGCGGGGGTACGGCAGATACGCAGTATTTT.

The table lists this clonotype with a few counts. This chain links TRBV7-9 with TRBJ2-1; TRBD1 matches 8 bases. The CDR3 covers 17 residues. Germline V gene lookup returns CDR1 SEHNR and CDR2 FQNEAQ (reference sequence). Trimming removed 5 bases from V and 3 bases from J; junction bases left unmatched: 12. For the CDR3, the DNA is TGTGCCAGCAGCACAACTAAGACAGGGGATCTCTACAATGAGCAGTTCTTC. Amino acids: CASSTTKTGDLYNEQFF.

There are many counts of this clonotype. This chain joins TRBV13 and TRBJ2-3; D not resolved. The CDR3 extends over 15 amino acids. Germline V gene data show CDR1 as PRHDT and CDR2 as FYEKMQ (reference sequence). Between the trimmed V and J ends, which lost 5 bases and 2 bases, there was a span of 14 bases. The CDR3 nucleotides read TGTGCCAGCAGCCTGCGGATGGCCTACACAGATACGCAGTATTTT. Translated: CASSLRMAYTDTQYF. Full variable domain (rest looked up from reference TRBV13 and TRBJ2-3): AAGVIQSPRHLIKEKRETATLKCYPIPRHDTVYWYQQGPGQDPQFLISFYEKMQSDKGSIPDRFSAQQFSDYHSELNMSSLELGDSALYFCASSLRMAYTDTQYFGPGTRLTVL.

V gene TRBV12-3 or TRBV12-4 combines with J gene TRBJ1-5; TRBD1 matches 9 bases. There are 18 residues in the CDR3. Unmatched junction bases numbered 20, after V lost 10 bases and J lost 4 bases. As DNA, the CDR3 is TGTGCCACTCTGACCCGGGACAGGGCCACCGGTAGGAATCAGCCCCAGCATTTT. This sequence encodes CATLTRDRATGRNQPQHF.

The chain couples TRBV28 to TRBJ2-3; 13 bases are a match to TRBD2. CDR3 size: 22 residues. Germline loops: CDR1 MDHEN, CDR2 SYDVKM. J gave up 2 bases and V 3 bases, and 20 bases lay outside the gene matches. CDR3 residues: CASSFPMRESLGLAGTTDTQYF. The CDR3 coding sequence is TGTGCCAGCAGTTTCCCAATGAGAGAATCTCTGGGACTAGCGGGGACCACAGATACGCAGTATTTT.

This clonotype was seen more than once but under ten times. V is TRBV7-8 and J is TRBJ2-5; 8 bases are a match to TRBD2. V was pared by 2 bases and J by 5 bases, with 19 bases of the junction left unmatched. CDR1 SGHVS and CDR2 FQNEAQ come from the germline V gene. This CDR3 region has 19 residues. CDR3 DNA: TGTGCCAGCAGCTTAACCAGCTCGAATCTAGCGGGCCCGGGGGAGACCCAGTACTTC. Its protein product is CASSLTSSNLAGPGETQYF.

This clonotype was seen ten or more times. V gene TRBV4-1 combines with J gene TRBJ2-3; 7 nucleotides align to TRBD2. With 1 base clipped from V and 5 bases from J, the junction kept 6 bases outside the gene matches. There are 15 residues in the CDR3. Germline V lookup: CDR1 MGHRA, CDR2 YSYEKL. The CDR3 reads CASSQGTSGGDTQYF. Written as DNA, the CDR3 is TGCGCCAGCAGCCAAGGGACCTCGGGGGGAGATACGCAGTATTTT.

The V gene is TRBV6-1, the J gene TRBJ2-7; the D gene is possibly TRBD1 (6 bases). Trimming cost V 6 bases and J 3 bases, with 9 bases left between them. Germline V CDR1 and CDR2: MNHNS, SASEGT. There are 12 residues in the CDR3. The CDR3 is CASRDRHYEQYF. As DNA, the CDR3 is TGTGCCAGCAGGGACAGACACTACGAGCAGTACTTC.